This T cell receptor beta chain originates from a study of blood T cells in healthy people across ages. Study details: Capturing about one barcoded beta molecule per two T cells was achieved by template switching. Study-level results: Higher diversity, along with more naive CD4+ cells, distinguished long-lived donors from aged donors.

V was clipped by 6 bases and J by 0 bases, with 8 bases between them. CDR1 MNHNS and CDR2 SASEGT come from the germline V gene. The CDR3 is 14 amino acids. Turning to this clonotype: Antigen: not known.

A minimum of 5 micrograms of total RNA was extracted per sample. A second about 6 to 12 cycle PCR used barcoded and J-beta primers. The yield of each sample was at least 2.5 million CDR3-containing paired-end reads. TCRdb re-derived calls from the 5' RACE reads in MiXCR, one entry per CDR3 protein. The table lists roughly 500,000 distinct CDR3 sequences, about 26% of them singletons. The material sequenced was blood. The chain couples TRBV6-1 to TRBJ2-2; D is unresolved. The TCR was taken from a woman aged 70-85 years in good health. The CDR3 sequence is CASRVEPNTGELFF. The DNA of the CDR3 is TGTGCCAGCAGAGTAGAGCCGAACACCGGGGAGCTGTTTTTT.